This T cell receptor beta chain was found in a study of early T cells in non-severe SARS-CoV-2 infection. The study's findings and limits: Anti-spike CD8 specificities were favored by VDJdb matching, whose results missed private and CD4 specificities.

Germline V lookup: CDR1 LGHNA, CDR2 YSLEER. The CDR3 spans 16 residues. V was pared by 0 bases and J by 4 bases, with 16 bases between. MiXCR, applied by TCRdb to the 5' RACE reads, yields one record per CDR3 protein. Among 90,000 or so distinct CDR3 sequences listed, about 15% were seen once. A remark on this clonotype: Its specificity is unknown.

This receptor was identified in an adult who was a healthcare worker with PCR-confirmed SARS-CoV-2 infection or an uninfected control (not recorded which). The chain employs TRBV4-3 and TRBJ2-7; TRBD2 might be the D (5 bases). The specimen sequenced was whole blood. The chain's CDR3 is CASSQDIVSRAYEQYF. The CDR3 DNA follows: TGCGCCAGCAGCCAAGACATCGTATCGCGGGCTTACGAGCAGTACTTC.